Listed below are T cell receptor beta chains from one sample, sequenced in a study of CD8+CD57+ T cells in acquired aplastic anemia. TCRdb re-called the reads through MiXCR, storing one row per CDR3 protein. The data contain 250,000 to 300,000 distinct CDR3 sequences, about 56% of them singletons. What was sequenced was sorted CD4+, CD8+, or CD8+CD57+ T cells (not recorded which) from PBMCs. These receptors were taken from a human donor with severe aplastic anemia or a healthy control (not recorded which). Both conserved end residues are trimmed from each CDR3. Part of the rows lack a size; the others show once, few, many or a class for expanded clones.

abundance: many
v_gene: TRBV3-1
j_gene: TRBJ2-7
CDR3aa: ASSRDGRNEQY

abundance: once
v_gene: TRBV27
j_gene: TRBJ1-5
CDR3aa: ASPEGQVYAQPQH

abundance: .
v_gene: TRBV7-6
j_gene: TRBJ1-1
CDR3aa: ASSLGRAMNTEAF

abundance: .
v_gene: TRBV20-1
j_gene: TRBJ2-4
CDR3aa: SALPQEENIQY

abundance: .
v_gene: TRBV7-3
j_gene: TRBJ2-5
CDR3aa: ASSSNGLAGEGETQY

abundance: many
v_gene: TRBV11-2
j_gene: TRBJ1-2
CDR3aa: ASSSGAYGYT

abundance: .
v_gene: TRBV10-1
j_gene: TRBJ1-1
CDR3aa: ASRGNLDRIMNTEAF

abundance: .
v_gene: TRBV2
j_gene: TRBJ2-7
CDR3aa: ASSAPGQGNQQY

abundance: many
v_gene: TRBV12-3/TRBV12-4
j_gene: TRBJ1-3
CDR3aa: ASGGRGTTIY

abundance: .
v_gene: TRBV20-1
j_gene: TRBJ2-1
CDR3aa: SASRTSREEQF

abundance: many
v_gene: TRBV3-1
j_gene: TRBJ2-2
CDR3aa: ASSQEGRWDRATGELF

abundance: many
v_gene: TRBV10-1
j_gene: TRBJ2-5
CDR3aa: ANPIAYHQETQY

abundance: .
v_gene: TRBV5-1
j_gene: TRBJ2-6
CDR3aa: ASSSTDEILSGANVLT

abundance: .
v_gene: TRBV5-1
j_gene: TRBJ2-7
CDR3aa: ASSWGGRGADEQY